These 29 T cell receptor beta chains were all obtained from the same sample, sequenced in a study of T cell repertoires in cytomegalovirus infection (dated by TCRdb to between 2017 and 2020). No antigens are known for them. This sample was sequenced with an Illumina HiSeq 1500. TCRdb applied fastp at Q25 and MiXCR to the public reads, then kept only in-frame beta chains. Each CDR3 protein gets just one entry, which takes the most common genes and DNA from the rows behind it. The sample table records more than 300,000 distinct CDR3 sequences; around a third of these occur just once. Around an eighth of the sample is in the top ten clones. According to the study, the label for this sample's treatment or condition signals: in vitro stimulation with specific CMV peptide epitopes to enrich CMV-specific T cells. The starting material was cultured PBMCs, obtained from culture after CMV antigen stimulation. The receptor source for this set is a human donor in good health (CMV status not recorded). Some clones in this sample may be carry-over from other donors' samples.

This clonotype was recorded a few times. This sequence joins TRBV19 and TRBJ2-4, with D uncertain. Germline CDR1 reads LNHDA; CDR2 reads SQIVND (reference sequence). V was cut by 5 bases and J by 5 bases, with 10 bases left in between. The CDR3 runs to 13 residues. This CDR3 reads CASSALRENIQYF. Here the CDR3 DNA reads TGTGCCAGTAGTGCTCTCCGGGAAAACATTCAGTACTTC.

Ten or more counts support this clonotype. The chain is built from TRBV28 and TRBJ2-2, with D possibly TRBD1 on 6 matching bases. This CDR3 is 15 amino acids long. Per germline, CDR1 MDHEN and CDR2 SYDVKM. V was trimmed by 2 bases and J by 1 base, leaving 8 bases between them. The CDR3 sequence: CASSLLQGNTGELFF. In nucleotides, the CDR3 is TGTGCCAGCAGTTTACTACAGGGGAACACCGGGGAGCTGTTTTTT.

This clonotype has just a few counts. The gene calls are TRBV27 and TRBJ2-1, with 8 positions matching TRBD1. The CDR3 sequence is 17 residues long. The germline gives CDR1 MNHEY, CDR2 SMNVEV (reference sequence). Germline trimming cut 4 bases from V and 12 bases from J; bases unmatched to any gene: 20. This CDR3 reads CASSSSFGQGSVVGQFF. The CDR3, as DNA: TGTGCCAGCAGTTCATCCTTCGGACAGGGATCGGTTGTAGGGCAGTTCTTC.

This clonotype turned up a few times. This rearrangement joins TRBV7-2 to TRBJ1-2; D perhaps matches TRBD1 (5 bases). The V and J ends lost 1 base and 8 bases respectively, with 11 bases between them. This CDR3 is 13 amino acids long. From germline, CDR1 is SGHTA and CDR2 FQGNSA. For the CDR3, the DNA is TGTGCCAGCAGCTTAGTACAGGCCGGGGGCTACACCTTC. Protein product: CASSLVQAGGYTF.

The V gene is TRBV4-3, the J gene TRBJ2-3, with 9 nucleotides matching TRBD2. This CDR3 spans 16 amino acids. Germline V CDR1 and CDR2: LGHNA, YSLEER. The V and J ends lost 1 base and 7 bases, in that order; junction bases with no gene match: 9. The CDR3 sequence is CASSQAGAGGPNTQYF. CDR3 bases: TGCGCCAGCAGCCAAGCAGGCGCGGGAGGGCCGAATACGCAGTATTTT.

J is TRBJ1-2 and V is TRBV19; D is ambiguous. The germline gives CDR1 LNHDA, CDR2 SQIVND (reference sequence). V was trimmed by 3 bases and J by 0 bases, leaving 11 bases between them. The CDR3 spans 15 residues. CDR3 amino acids: CASSILRGTNYGYTF. The CDR3 DNA reads as TGTGCCAGTAGTATCCTTCGTGGAACTAACTATGGCTACACCTTC.

This clonotype was counted a few times. The chain links TRBV12-3 or TRBV12-4 to TRBJ1-4, with D possibly TRBD1 on 6 matching bases. The CDR3 is 15 residues long. The V end lost 3 bases, the J end lost 4 bases, and 12 bases lay between the germline ends. Here the CDR3 reads CASSFHAGDNEKLFF. DNA for the CDR3: TGTGCCAGCAGTTTTCATGCAGGGGATAATGAAAAACTGTTTTTT.

With regard to this clonotype: A much larger clone is a single base away; this may be a read error. V and J are TRBV12-3 or TRBV12-4 and TRBJ2-7; D is possibly TRBD2 (5 bases). The CDR3 sequence is 12 residues long. Trimming shortened V by 7 bases and J by 5 bases, and 12 bases separated the two germline ends. Here the CDR3 DNA reads TGTGCCAGCACACTCCGGGGTAACGAGCAGTACTTC. This codes for CASTLRGNEQYF.

There are a few counts of this clonotype. This chain joins TRBV24-1 and TRBJ1-5; the D is unclear. V was pared by 9 bases and J by 5 bases, with 19 bases between. The germline V gene encodes CDR1 KGHDR and CDR2 SFDVKD. The CDR3 consists of 15 residues. CDR3 protein: CATQSNGWWDQPQHF. As DNA, the CDR3 is TGTGCCACCCAATCGAACGGGTGGTGGGATCAGCCCCAGCATTTT.

This clonotype was found many times. The V call is TRBV7-2, the J call TRBJ2-1, with a possible D match to TRBD2 (6 bases). The CDR3 sequence is 15 residues long. The ends were cut back, 1 base at V and 3 bases at J, with 10 bases in the middle. Germline V gene lookup returns CDR1 SGHTA and CDR2 FQGNSA. In DNA, the CDR3 is TGTGCCAGCAGCTTAGAAGAGCGGGTCTACAATGAGCAGTTCTTC. Translation: CASSLEERVYNEQFF.

There are a few counts of this clonotype. The rearrangement links TRBV7-2 to TRBJ2-5; a weak D match, TRBD2 (6 bases). The V and J ends lost 5 bases and 7 bases respectively, with 23 bases between them. The CDR3 runs to 16 residues. The germline gives CDR1 SGHTA, CDR2 FQGNSA. The CDR3 is CASSGALGGERWTQYF. CDR3 in DNA: TGTGCCAGCAGCGGGGCCCTGGGGGGAGAAAGATGGACCCAGTACTTC. The whole variable domain, filled in from reference TRBV7-2 and TRBJ2-5, reads GAGVSQSPSNKVTEKGKDVELRCDPISGHTALYWYRQSLGQGLEFLIYFQGNSAPDKSGLPSDRFSAERTGGSVSTLTIQRTQQEDSAVYLCASSGALGGERWTQYFGPGTRLLVL.

Ten or more counts support this clonotype. J is TRBJ1-1 and V is TRBV7-2, with D hard to call. This CDR3 has 13 amino acids. The V gene's germline CDR1 is SGHTA and CDR2 FQGNSA. Trimming took off 5 bases at V and 5 bases at J, with 12 bases between the two ends. CDR3 DNA sequence: TGTGCCAGCAGCCCCCGATCCTTTACTGAAGCTTTCTTT. Protein: CASSPRSFTEAFF.

This clonotype is a singleton in its sample. V and J are TRBV5-4 and TRBJ2-3; D is unresolved. The germline V and J ends were trimmed by 0 bases and 4 bases, with 15 bases remaining between them. CDR3 length: 16 residues. Germline V gives CDR1 SGHNT, CDR2 YYREEE (reference sequence). CDR3 sequence (DNA): TGTGCCAGCAGCTTGGTTCGCGGTGGGGATGCAGATACGCAGTATTTT. It specifies CASSLVRGGDADTQYF. The complete variable domain, with remaining parts taken from reference TRBV5-4 and TRBJ2-3, reads ETGVTQSPTHLIKTRGQQVTLRCSSQSGHNTVSWYQQALGQGPQFIFQYYREEENGRGNFPPRFSGLQFPNYSSELNVNALELDDSALYLCASSLVRGGDADTQYFGPGTRLTVL.

This clonotype was observed many times. The chain uses TRBV7-2 and TRBJ2-1, with 7 positions matching TRBD2. CDR3 size: 15 residues. Germline CDR1 is SGHTA and CDR2 is FQGNSA. J gave up 5 bases and V 10 bases, and 14 bases lay outside the gene matches. The CDR3 bases are TGTGCCAAGGCGGAGACGGGAGGCCCCGACAATGAGCAGTTCTTC. Translated, it gives CAKAETGGPDNEQFF.

This clonotype was counted a few times. This chain links TRBV7-4 with TRBJ2-1; 8 bases line up with TRBD2. Trimming removed 0 bases from V and 6 bases from J; junction bases left unmatched: 7. Looked up from germline, CDR1 is SGHVT and CDR2 is SQSDAQ. This CDR3 region has 16 residues. CDR3: CASSLARRGVANEQFF. CDR3 DNA: TGTGCCAGCAGCTTAGCCCGGCGGGGGGTGGCCAATGAGCAGTTCTTC.

This clonotype was found a few times. This chain links TRBV19 with TRBJ2-1, with TRBD2 matching 8 bases. Per the germline V gene, CDR1 is LNHDA and CDR2 is SQIVND (reference sequence). The CDR3 has 16 amino acids. V lost 3 bases, J lost 2 bases, and 6 bases stayed unmatched. Here the CDR3 DNA reads TGTGCCAGTAGTATGGCGACTAGCGAAACCTACAATGAGCAGTTCTTC. It yields the protein CASSMATSETYNEQFF.

The rearrangement links TRBV25-1 to TRBJ2-7; no clear D. The germline V and J ends were trimmed by 7 bases and 1 base, with 14 bases remaining between them. The germline CDR1 and CDR2 sequences are MGHDK and SYGVNS. The length of the CDR3 is 14 residues. The CDR3 coding sequence is TGTGCCAGCAAGGGTCGAGAAGGATCCTACGAGCAGTACTTC. Encoded protein: CASKGREGSYEQYF.

This clonotype was recorded at least ten times. The chain uses TRBV7-6 and TRBJ2-7, with 12 bases lining up with TRBD2. V was clipped by 6 bases and J by 2 bases; unmatched bases: 5. There are 15 residues in the CDR3. Germline CDR1 reads SGHVS; CDR2 reads FNYEAQ. The DNA for the CDR3 is TGTGCCAGCAGTCCCCTAGCGGGAGGGCCCTACGAGCAGTACTTC. It is translated as CASSPLAGGPYEQYF.

The rearrangement joins TRBV7-4 to TRBJ2-1, with 7 bases aligning to TRBD2. Germline V gives CDR1 SGHVT, CDR2 SQSDAQ. V lost 4 bases and J lost 4; bases outside the gene matches: 7. This CDR3 has 15 residues. The CDR3 sequence is CASSSEREIYNEQFF. The CDR3 nucleotides read TGTGCCAGCAGCTCGGAGCGGGAAATTTACAATGAGCAGTTCTTC.

Ten or more counts support this clonotype. The chain is built from TRBV4-2 and TRBJ2-1, with a possible D match to TRBD2 (6 bases). Germline CDR1 LGHNA, CDR2 YNFKEQ. The CDR3 contains 17 residues. Trimming stripped 1 base from V and 0 bases from J, with 13 bases between. The CDR3 DNA is TGTGCCAGCAGCCAAGTAACTAGCTCGAGCTCCTACAATGAGCAGTTCTTC. It specifies CASSQVTSSSSYNEQFF.

This clonotype was seen only a few times. The chain has TRBV10-3 and TRBJ2-3; TRBD1 might be the D (6 bases). Germline V lookup: CDR1 ENHRY, CDR2 SYGVKD. V lost 5 bases and J lost 4, with 10 bases in between. This CDR3 has 13 residues. CDR3 coding DNA: TGTGCCATCAGTACAGGGTCGGCAGATACGCAGTATTTT. Its protein product is CAISTGSADTQYF.

The V gene is TRBV7-3, the J gene TRBJ2-1; 9 positions agree with TRBD2. Germline CDR1 is SGHTA and CDR2 is FQGTGA. Trimming removed 9 bases from V and 0 bases from J; junction bases left unmatched: 6. The CDR3 has 15 residues. The CDR3 here is CASSGSPGSYNEQFF. CDR3 nucleotides: TGTGCCAGTAGCGGGAGTCCTGGCTCCTACAATGAGCAGTTCTTC. Drawing the rest from reference TRBV7-3 and TRBJ2-1, the complete variable domain is GAGVSQTPSNKVTEKGKYVELRCDPISGHTALYWYRQSLGQGPEFLIYFQGTGAADDSGLPNDRFFAVRPEGSVSTLKIQRTERGDSAVYLCASSGSPGSYNEQFFGPGTRLTVL.

The rearrangement links TRBV6-2 or TRBV6-3 to TRBJ2-3; 9 bases align to TRBD2. CDR3 length equals 20 residues. CDR1 is MNHEY, CDR2 SVGEGT, per germline. V lost 2 bases and J lost 2; bases outside the gene matches: 17. This chain's CDR3 is CASSYRYSGGTVLVTDTQYF. The DNA for the CDR3 is TGTGCCAGCAGTTACCGATATAGCGGGGGAACAGTACTCGTCACAGATACGCAGTATTTT.

The J gene is TRBJ1-5, the V gene TRBV7-2; 9 bases match TRBD1. CDR1 is SGHTA, CDR2 FQGNSA, per germline. CDR3 length: 15 residues. The V gene end was trimmed by 6 bases and the J gene end by 8 bases; junction bases not matched to a gene: 11. The CDR3 nucleotides read TGTGCCAGCAGACCCGGGACAGGGCTGTTGGAGCCCCAGCATTTT. Translation: CASRPGTGLLEPQHF.

The gene calls are TRBV14 and TRBJ1-4; TRBD1 might be the D (6 bases). Per the germline V gene, CDR1 is SGHDN and CDR2 is FVKESK. With 1 base removed from V and 5 bases from J, the gap between germline ends came to 20 bases. CDR3 size: 18 residues. The CDR3 is CASSQVLRGGGSNEKLFF. The CDR3 DNA is TGTGCCAGCAGCCAAGTTCTTCGGGGGGGCGGATCAAATGAAAAACTGTTTTTT.

This clonotype turned up a few times. The chain has TRBV7-6 and TRBJ2-7, with a weak D call TRBD2 (5 bases). CDR1 and CDR2 (germline): SGHVS, FNYEAQ. V lost 5 bases to trimming and J lost 0 bases, with 11 bases between them. The CDR3 is 14 amino acids. CDR3 residues: CASSKPGISYEQYF. DNA of the CDR3: TGTGCCAGCAGCAAGCCCGGGATCTCCTACGAGCAGTACTTC.

The rearrangement links TRBV19 to TRBJ2-1, with 8 positions matching TRBD2. Trimming removed 3 bases from V and 3 bases from J; junction bases left unmatched: 4. Per germline, CDR1 LNHDA and CDR2 SQIVND (reference sequence). CDR3 size: 15 residues. This CDR3 reads CASSISAGDYNEQFF. The CDR3 DNA follows: TGTGCCAGTAGTATCTCAGCGGGGGACTACAATGAGCAGTTCTTC.

This clonotype was picked up a small number of times. V is TRBV6-1 and J is TRBJ1-2; 7 positions match TRBD1. The germline V gene encodes CDR1 MNHNS and CDR2 SASEGT. The CDR3 consists of 13 residues. Unmatched junction bases numbered 5, after V lost 6 bases and J lost 4 bases. CDR3 amino acids: CASSRQGRYGYTF. The CDR3 nucleotides are TGTGCCAGCAGCAGACAGGGTCGCTATGGCTACACCTTC.

This clonotype has just a few counts. The rearrangement links TRBV7-2 to TRBJ2-3; D is unclear. This CDR3 contains 14 residues. Germline V lookup: CDR1 SGHTA, CDR2 FQGNSA. The V and J ends lost 4 bases and 2 bases respectively, with 10 bases between them. In nucleotides, the CDR3 is TGTGCCAGCAGCTGGTGGACCAACACAGATACGCAGTATTTT. Protein sequence: CASSWWTNTDTQYF.